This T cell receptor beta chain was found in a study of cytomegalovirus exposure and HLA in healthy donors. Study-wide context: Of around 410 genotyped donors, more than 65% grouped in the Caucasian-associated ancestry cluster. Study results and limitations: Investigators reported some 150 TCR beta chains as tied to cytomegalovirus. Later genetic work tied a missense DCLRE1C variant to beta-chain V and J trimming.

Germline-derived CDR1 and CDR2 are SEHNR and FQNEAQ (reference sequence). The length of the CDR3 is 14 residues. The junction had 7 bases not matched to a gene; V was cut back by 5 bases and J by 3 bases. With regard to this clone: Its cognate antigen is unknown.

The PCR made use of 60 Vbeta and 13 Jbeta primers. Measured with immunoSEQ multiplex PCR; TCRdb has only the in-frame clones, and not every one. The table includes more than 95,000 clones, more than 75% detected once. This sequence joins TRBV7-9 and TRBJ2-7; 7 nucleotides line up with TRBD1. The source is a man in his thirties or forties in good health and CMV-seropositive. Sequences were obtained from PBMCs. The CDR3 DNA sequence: TGTGCCAGCAGCCCCCGGACAGGACACTACGAGCAGTACTTC. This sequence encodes CASSPRTGHYEQYF.